Listed here is a single TCR beta chain. Germline CDR1 reads GTSNPN; CDR2 reads SVGIG (reference sequence). CDR3 length: 17 residues. The V segment lost 6 bases and the J segment 6 bases; nucleotides outside the gene matches: 21. These data come from a study of blood T cell repertoires in COVID-19. TCRdb's table, derived via immunoSEQ multiplex PCR, lists solely in-frame clones and lacks some. The sample consists of roughly 120,000 clones, about 88% of them appearing once. This sequence was found in a man aged 45-65 years with active COVID-19. Sequencing was done on a sample of peripheral blood. The V gene is TRBV30, the J gene TRBJ2-3; 7 bases align to TRBD1. Written as DNA, the CDR3 is TGTGCCTGTTCTCCCAACCTGGGACAGATCTTCTCGGATACGCAGTATTTT. This encodes CACSPNLGQIFSDTQYF.